Reported below is one T cell receptor beta chain. This clonotype has just a few counts. Its antigen is not yet known. Base qualities are not at hand, and no much larger clone is one base apart. Libraries were prepared through PCR. TCRdb shows the sequencer as Illumina HiSeq 2500. TCR library preparation used molecular barcoding, with unique molecular identifiers applied to normalize quantification of the TCRbeta repertoire. In-frame beta chains were kept once TCRdb had trimmed the public reads at Q25 with fastp and called clones with MiXCR. Each entry is one CDR3 protein sequence, shown with its most common DNA and genes. The sample data list around 500,000 distinct CDR3 sequences, and roughly an eighth of these were observed just once. Around 5.8% of the sample lies in the top ten. V is reduced by 2 bases and J by 8 bases, leaving a spacing of 15 bases between them. Its CDR3 holds 14 amino acids, cysteine through phenylalanine. Kept here is only the CDR3 DNA, which spans 42 bases and is read in frame from base 1. According to the germline V gene, CDR1 reads SGHRS and CDR2 reads YFSETQ.

These data come from a study of T-cell reconstitution after alpha-beta-depleted transplantation in children (dated by TCRdb to the mid-2010s). Regarding the study in general: Using TCR repertoire profiling, the study quantitatively followed how T-cell immune reconstitution unfolded in children after TCRalphabeta/CD19-depleted allogeneic hematopoietic cell transplantation.

This sequence uses TRBV5-1 and TRBJ2-3; the D gene lacks a confident call. The receptor's source is a human donor who donated a stem cell graft to a child with combined immunodeficiency. Sequenced material: PBMCs from the stem cell graft donor, taken from the stem cell graft. DNA sequence: TGCGCCAGCAGCTTTGGCGACGGGTTTGGTACGCAGTATTTT. Translated, this gives CASSFGDGFGTQYF.